A selection of T cell receptor beta chains follows, all from one sample in a study of beta chain features in type 1 diabetes. TCRdb keeps only in-frame clones here, not all; method: immunoSEQ multiplex PCR. The table records a few hundred thousand clones, over 11% of them present only once. The sample taken for sequencing was naive CD4+ T cells from blood. These receptors were collected from a man aged 25 to 45 in good health. Both conserved end residues are part of each CDR3. D genes are given only for firm matches. Clone size is given for some rows only: seen once, a few or many times, or a class if the clone is expanded.

.	TRBV18	.	TRBJ2-7	TGTGCCAGCTCACCTGGTAGTGCCTACGAGCAGTACTTC	CASSPGSAYEQYF
TRBD2	TRBV4-3	.	TRBJ2-5	TGCGCCAGCAGCCAAGATCCGGGAGCGGGGAGGGAGACCCAGTACTTC	CASSQDPGAGRETQYF
.	TRBV29-1	few	TRBJ1-2	TGCAGCGTTGCTGACAGGAACTATGGCTACACCTTC	CSVADRNYGYTF
.	TRBV4-3	few	TRBJ2-5	TGCGCCAGCAGCCCCGGGACAACGAACGGAGAGACCCAGTACTTC	CASSPGTTNGETQYF
.	TRBV28	few	TRBJ2-4	TGTGCCAGCAGCGGGTCGGGGTTAGCCAAAAACATTCAGTACTTC	CASSGSGLAKNIQYF
TRBD2	TRBV30	many	TRBJ2-1	TGTGCCTGGGTCGGCGGGAGCGGGAGTAATAATGAGCAGTTCTTC	CAWVGGSGSNNEQFF
.	TRBV19	few	TRBJ2-3	TGTGCCAGTAGTTCCGATACGCAGTATTTT	CASSSDTQYF
.	TRBV4-2	few	TRBJ2-1	TGTGCCAGCAGCCACGCCGGGATCTCAAGCAATGAGCAGTTCTTC	CASSHAGISSNEQFF
.	TRBV29-1	few	TRBJ1-1	TGCAGCGTGGACAGCTTGAACACTGAAGCTTTCTTT	CSVDSLNTEAFF
.	TRBV19	few	TRBJ2-1	TGTGCCAGTAGTATCCTAGCAGCCTCCAATGAGCAGTTCTTC	CASSILAASNEQFF
.	TRBV16	.	TRBJ2-1	TGTGCCAGCAGCCAATTACTAGCCTCCTACAATGAGCAGTTCTTC	CASSQLLASYNEQFF
.	TRBV4-3	few	TRBJ2-5	TGCGCCAGCAGCCAAGATTTGGGTAGCGCGGAGACCCAGTACTTC	CASSQDLGSAETQYF
.	TRBV5-6	.	TRBJ1-1	TGTGCCAGCAGCTTTCTTGGAGCTTTCTTT	CASSFLGAFF
.	TRBV4-3	few	TRBJ2-4	TGCGCCAGCAGCCAAGTCTTGCGAGGGGTAAAAAGCATTCAGTACTTC	CASSQVLRGVKSIQYF
.	TRBV29-1	few	TRBJ2-3	TGCAGCGTTGTAGCAAGGGCGGCAGATACGCAGTATTTT	CSVVARAADTQYF
.	TRBV7-9	many	TRBJ2-4	TGTGCCAGCAGCCGCATTCGGGGCAGGGAATATAACATTCAGTACTTC	CASSRIRGREYNIQYF
.	TRBV30	.	TRBJ1-2	TGTGCCTCGAATCGGGCAGCTCCCGGATATTATGGCTACACCTTC	CASNRAAPGYYGYTF